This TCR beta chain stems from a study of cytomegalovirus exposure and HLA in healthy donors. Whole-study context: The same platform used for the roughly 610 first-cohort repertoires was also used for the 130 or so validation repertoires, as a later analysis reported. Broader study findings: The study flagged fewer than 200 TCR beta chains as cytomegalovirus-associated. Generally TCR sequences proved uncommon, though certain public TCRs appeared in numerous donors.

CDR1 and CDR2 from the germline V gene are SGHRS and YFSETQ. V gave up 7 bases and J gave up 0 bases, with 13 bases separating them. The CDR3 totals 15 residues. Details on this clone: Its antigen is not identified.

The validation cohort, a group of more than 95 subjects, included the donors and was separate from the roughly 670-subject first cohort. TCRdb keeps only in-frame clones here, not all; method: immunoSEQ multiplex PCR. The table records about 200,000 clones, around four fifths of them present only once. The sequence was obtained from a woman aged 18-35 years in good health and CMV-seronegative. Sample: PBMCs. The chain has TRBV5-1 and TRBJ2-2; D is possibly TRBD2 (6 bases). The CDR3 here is CASRPGGANTGELFF. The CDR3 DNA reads TGCGCCAGCCGCCCTGGAGGGGCGAACACCGGGGAGCTGTTTTTT.